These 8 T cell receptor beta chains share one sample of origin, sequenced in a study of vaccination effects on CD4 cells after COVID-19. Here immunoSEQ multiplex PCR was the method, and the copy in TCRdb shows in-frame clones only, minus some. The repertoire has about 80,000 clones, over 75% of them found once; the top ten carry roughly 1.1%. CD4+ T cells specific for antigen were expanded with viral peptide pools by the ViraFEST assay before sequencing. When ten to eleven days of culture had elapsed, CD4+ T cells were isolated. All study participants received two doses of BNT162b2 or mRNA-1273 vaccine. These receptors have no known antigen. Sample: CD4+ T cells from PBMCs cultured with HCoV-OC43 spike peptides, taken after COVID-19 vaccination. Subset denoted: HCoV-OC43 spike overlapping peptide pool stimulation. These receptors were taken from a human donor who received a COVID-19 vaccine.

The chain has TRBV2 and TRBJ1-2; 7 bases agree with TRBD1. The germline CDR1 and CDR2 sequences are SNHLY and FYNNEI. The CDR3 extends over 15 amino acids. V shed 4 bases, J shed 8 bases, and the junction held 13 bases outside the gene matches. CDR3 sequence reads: CASSGNRGPLRGYTF. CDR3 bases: TGTGCCAGCAGTGGTAACAGGGGCCCACTACGAGGCTACACCTTC.

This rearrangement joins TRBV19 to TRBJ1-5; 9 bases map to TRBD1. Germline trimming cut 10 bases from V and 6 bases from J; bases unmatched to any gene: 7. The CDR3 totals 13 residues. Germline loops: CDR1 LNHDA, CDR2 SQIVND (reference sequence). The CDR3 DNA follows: TGTGCCACTAAAGACAGGGGGAGTCAGCCCCAGCATTTT. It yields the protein CATKDRGSQPQHF.

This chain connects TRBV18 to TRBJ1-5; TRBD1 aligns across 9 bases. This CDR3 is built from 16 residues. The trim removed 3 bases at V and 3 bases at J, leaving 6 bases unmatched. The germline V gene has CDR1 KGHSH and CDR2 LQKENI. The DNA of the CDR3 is TGTGCCAGCTCACCGTCACAGGGGGCCTTCAATCAGCCCCAGCATTTT. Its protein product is CASSPSQGAFNQPQHF.

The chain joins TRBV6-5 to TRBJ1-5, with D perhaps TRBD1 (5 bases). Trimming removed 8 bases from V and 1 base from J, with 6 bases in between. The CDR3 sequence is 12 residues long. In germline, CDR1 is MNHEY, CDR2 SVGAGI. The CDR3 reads CASAGSNQPQHF. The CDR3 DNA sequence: TGTGCCAGCGCAGGGAGCAATCAGCCCCAGCATTTT.

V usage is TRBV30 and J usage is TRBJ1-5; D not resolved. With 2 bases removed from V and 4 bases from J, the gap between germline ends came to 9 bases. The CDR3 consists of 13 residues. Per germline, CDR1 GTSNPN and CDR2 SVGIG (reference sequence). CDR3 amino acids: CAWSLQLNQPQHF. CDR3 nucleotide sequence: TGTGCCTGGAGTCTCCAACTGAATCAGCCCCAGCATTTT. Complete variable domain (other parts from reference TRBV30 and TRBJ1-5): SQTIHQWPATLVQPVGSPLSLECTVEGTSNPNLYWYRQAAGRGLQLLFYSVGIGQISSEVPQNLSASRPQDRQFILSSKKLLLSDSGFYLCAWSLQLNQPQHFGDGTRLSIL.

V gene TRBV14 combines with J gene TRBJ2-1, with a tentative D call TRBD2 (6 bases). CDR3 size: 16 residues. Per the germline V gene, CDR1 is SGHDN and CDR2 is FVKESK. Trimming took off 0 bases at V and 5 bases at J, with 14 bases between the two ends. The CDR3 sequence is CASSQDGVGRNNEQFF. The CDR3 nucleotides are TGTGCCAGCAGCCAAGACGGTGTAGGGAGGAACAATGAGCAGTTCTTC. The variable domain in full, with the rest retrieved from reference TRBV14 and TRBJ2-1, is EAGVTQFPSHSVIEKGQTVTLRCDPISGHDNLYWYRRVMGKEIKFLLHFVKESKQDESGMPNNRFLAERTGGTYSTLKVQPAELEDSGVYFCASSQDGVGRNNEQFFGPGTRLTVL.

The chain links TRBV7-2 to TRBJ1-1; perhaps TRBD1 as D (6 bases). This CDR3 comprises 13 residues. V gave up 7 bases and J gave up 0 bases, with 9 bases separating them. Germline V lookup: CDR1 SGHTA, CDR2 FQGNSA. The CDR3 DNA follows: TGTGCCAGCACAACAGGGATGAACACTGAAGCTTTCTTT. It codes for CASTTGMNTEAFF.

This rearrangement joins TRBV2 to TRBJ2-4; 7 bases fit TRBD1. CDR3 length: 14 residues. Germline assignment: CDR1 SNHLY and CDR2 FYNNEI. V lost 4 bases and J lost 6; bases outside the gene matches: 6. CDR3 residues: CASSATGSANIQYF. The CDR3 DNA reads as TGTGCCAGCAGTGCGACAGGGTCAGCAAACATTCAGTACTTC.